This TCR beta chain stems from a study of blood T cells in healthy people across ages. Findings of the study overall: A roughly linear age-dependent decrease characterized TCR beta diversity per million T cells.

About this clonotype itself: The antigen is not known.

Trimming removed 5 bases from V and 8 bases from J; junction bases left unmatched: 6. The CDR3 has 13 amino acids. Germline CDR1 and CDR2: SQVTM and ANQGSEA. It was with a sample-barcoded 5' primer and a J-beta primer mix that a second PCR of about 7 to 12 cycles was run. MiXCR, run by TCRdb on the 5' RACE reads, gives a single entry per CDR3 protein. The sample shows approximately 690,000 distinct CDR3 sequences, roughly two fifths of them seen only once. This sequence was found in a man at least 80 years old in good health. The sequencing sample was made of blood. The chain joins TRBV29-1 to TRBJ1-6; TRBD1 matches at 7 bases. The CDR3 here is CSVRTGGDSPLHF. The CDR3 DNA reads TGCAGCGTTCGGACAGGCGGGGATTCACCCCTCCACTTT.